Below are 21 T cell receptor beta chains sequenced from a single sample in a study of T cells in Graves' hyperthyroidism and ophthalmopathy. RNA transcripts gave rise to amplified TCR beta CDR3 regions. The TCR CDR3 was amplified in a first-round RT-PCR using the HTBI primer set. TCRdb re-called the multiplex PCR reads with MiXCR, one entry per CDR3 protein. The table records about 290,000 distinct CDR3 sequences, approximately 12% of them present only once. Specimen: blood. These TCRs come from a woman younger than 45 with Graves' hyperthyroidism that later progressed to Graves' ophthalmopathy.

This clonotype was counted only a few times. The chain employs TRBV20-1 and TRBJ2-1; TRBD1 is a possible D gene (6 bases). Germline values: CDR1 DFQATT, CDR2 SNEGSKA (reference sequence). The CDR3 extends over 18 amino acids. The germline V and J ends were trimmed by 1 base and 4 bases, with 23 bases remaining between them. CDR3 protein: CSARARRFSGQDYNEQFF. CDR3 bases: TGCAGTGCTAGAGCCCGTCGATTCTCGGGACAAGATTACAATGAGCAGTTCTTC.

Ten or more counts support this clonotype. CDR3 amino acids: CASSSGLVAYEQYF. The CDR3 nucleotides read TGTGCCAGCAGCAGTGGGTTAGTAGCCTACGAGCAGTACTTC. The chain combines TRBV28 with TRBJ2-7; D is ambiguous. This CDR3 is built from 14 residues. V was trimmed by 6 bases and J by 2 bases, leaving 14 bases between them. Germline V gene sequence: CDR1 MDHEN, CDR2 SYDVKM.

This chain joins TRBV2 and TRBJ1-2; D might be TRBD1 (5 bases). CDR1 is SNHLY, CDR2 FYNNEI, per germline. With 4 bases removed from V and 6 bases from J, the gap between germline ends came to 12 bases. The CDR3 sequence is 13 residues long. The CDR3 coding sequence is TGTGCCAGCAGTGTAGACAGTGCCCATGGCTACACCTTC. Protein product: CASSVDSAHGYTF. The variable domain in full, with the rest retrieved from reference TRBV2 and TRBJ1-2, is EPEVTQTPSHQVTQMGQEVILRCVPISNHLYFYWYRQILGQKVEFLVSFYNNEISEKSEIFDDQFSVERPDGSNFTLKIRSTKLEDSAMYFCASSVDSAHGYTFGSGTRLTVV.

This chain uses TRBV7-2 with TRBJ2-2; 11 positions match TRBD2. Trimming at V came to 5 bases and at J to 7 bases, leaving 6 bases not matched to a gene. The CDR3 covers 15 residues. The germline gives CDR1 SGHTA, CDR2 FQGNSA. CDR3 sequence: CASSHTSGSGGELFF. The CDR3 region has the DNA TGTGCCAGCAGCCATACTAGCGGGAGCGGCGGGGAGCTGTTTTTT.

In this sample, this clonotype turned up many times. The gene calls are TRBV7-9 and TRBJ2-7; 7 nucleotides agree with TRBD2. With 7 bases clipped from V and 0 bases from J, the junction kept 6 bases outside the gene matches. The V gene's germline CDR1 is SEHNR and CDR2 FQNEAQ (reference sequence). The CDR3 has 14 amino acids. The CDR3 sequence: CASTLASGSYEQYF. CDR3 DNA: TGTGCCAGCACCTTGGCTAGCGGCTCCTACGAGCAGTACTTC.

Ten or more counts support this clonotype. This chain uses TRBV30 with TRBJ2-2, with D possibly TRBD1 on 5 matching bases. This CDR3 spans 15 amino acids. The germline CDR1 and CDR2 sequences are GTSNPN and SVGIG (reference sequence). The ends were cut back, 3 bases at V and 3 bases at J, with 14 bases in the middle. The CDR3 loop reads CAWRKATGHTGELFF. The CDR3 DNA reads TGTGCCTGGAGGAAAGCCACAGGTCACACCGGGGAGCTGTTTTTT.

This clonotype was seen ten or more times. The rearrangement uses TRBV20-1 and TRBJ2-1, with a possible D match to TRBD2 (5 bases). This CDR3 spans 14 amino acids. Germline loops: CDR1 DFQATT, CDR2 SNEGSKA (reference sequence). V lost 8 bases, J lost 4 bases, and 18 bases lay in between. CDR3 sequence reads: CSPFGDGNYNEQFF. The CDR3 nucleotides read TGCAGTCCCTTTGGAGACGGGAATTACAATGAGCAGTTCTTC.

Many counts were recorded for this clonotype. The germline gene is not matched at one end of the junction; a read error may be the cause. The chain couples TRBV5-1 to TRBJ2-7, with 8 nucleotides matching TRBD1. The CDR3 covers 14 residues. In germline, CDR1 is SGHRS, CDR2 YFSETQ. CDR3 loop: CASSLVGTGYEQYF. CDR3 sequence (DNA): TGTGCCAGCAGCTTAGTCGGGACAGGCTACGAGCAGTACTTC.

This clonotype was recorded at least ten times. This chain uses TRBV2 with TRBJ2-6, with 9 bases that match TRBD1. In germline, CDR1 is SNHLY, CDR2 FYNNEI. This CDR3 contains 20 residues. V lost 3 bases to trimming and J lost 0 bases; unmatched junction nucleotides: 12. The CDR3 loop reads CASSDDGTGTLGSGANVLTF. In nucleotides, the CDR3 is TGTGCCAGCAGTGACGACGGGACAGGGACTTTGGGCTCTGGGGCCAACGTCCTGACTTTC.

This clonotype was seen repeatedly, ten times or more. This sequence joins TRBV12-3 or TRBV12-4 and TRBJ2-5; D might be TRBD2 (6 bases). V was cut by 5 bases and J by 5 bases, with 15 bases left in between. The CDR3 is 14 residues long. CDR3 loop: CASSILAYGETQYF. In DNA form, the CDR3 reads TGTGCCAGCAGTATACTAGCTTATGGGGAGACCCAGTACTTC.

This clonotype was recorded at least ten times. The CDR3 here is CSAGRGAGAEQYF. The CDR3 nucleotides read TGCAGTGCGGGTCGGGGGGCGGGAGCCGAGCAGTACTTC. The chain uses TRBV20-1 and TRBJ2-7; D is perhaps TRBD2 (7 bases). V dropped 6 bases and J dropped 6 bases, with 18 bases sitting between them. The germline V gene has CDR1 DFQATT and CDR2 SNEGSKA (reference sequence). This CDR3 has 13 residues.

This clonotype was seen repeatedly, ten times or more. The chain links TRBV2 to TRBJ2-6, with TRBD1 matching over 9 bases. The V and J ends lost 5 bases and 0 bases, in that order; junction bases with no gene match: 5. Germline V gene data show CDR1 as SNHLY and CDR2 as FYNNEI. This CDR3 is 17 amino acids long. CDR3 DNA: TGTGCCAGCAGTTGGACAGGGGTTGACTCTGGGGCCAACGTCCTGACTTTC. This encodes CASSWTGVDSGANVLTF.

At least ten counts were recorded for this clonotype. The DNA for the CDR3 is TGCAGTGCTCGAGGTGGGGGGACGGTTTTCCGCAATCAGCCCCAGCATTTT. Its protein product is CSARGGGTVFRNQPQHF. This chain joins TRBV20-1 and TRBJ1-5, with D possibly TRBD1 on 5 matching bases. This CDR3 is 17 amino acids long. CDR1 and CDR2 from the germline V gene are DFQATT and SNEGSKA (reference sequence). The germline V and J ends were trimmed by 5 bases and 2 bases, with 22 bases remaining between them.

This clonotype was detected many times. This chain links TRBV27 with TRBJ2-3; 10 nucleotides line up with TRBD1. Germline-derived CDR1 and CDR2 are MNHEY and SMNVEV (reference sequence). The CDR3 has 15 residues. The trim removed 4 bases at V and 2 bases at J, leaving 3 bases unmatched. The CDR3 reads CASSWTGGPTDTQYF. The CDR3 DNA reads as TGTGCCAGCAGTTGGACAGGGGGACCCACAGATACGCAGTATTTT.

This clonotype was detected many times. The chain joins TRBV30 to TRBJ2-3; D may correspond to TRBD1 or TRBD2 (7 bases each). Per the germline V gene, CDR1 is GTSNPN and CDR2 is SVGIG (reference sequence). The CDR3 runs to 14 residues. Trimming took 3 bases from V and 4 from J, leaving 14 bases between them. The CDR3 bases are TGTGCCTGGAGCTCAGGGGGGGTCGCAGATACGCAGTATTTT. This sequence encodes CAWSSGGVADTQYF.

This clonotype has ten or more counts. This rearrangement joins TRBV11-1 to TRBJ2-1, with a possible D match to TRBD2 (6 bases). Trimming took off 0 bases at V and 4 bases at J, with 19 bases between the two ends. This CDR3 is 18 amino acids long. Germline CDR1 and CDR2: SGHAT and FQDESV (reference sequence). This CDR3 reads CASSLAGGGRLDYNEQFF. The CDR3 DNA is TGTGCCAGCAGCTTAGCCGGGGGTGGACGGTTAGATTACAATGAGCAGTTCTTC.

This clonotype was detected many times. V gene TRBV2 combines with J gene TRBJ2-5; D is possibly TRBD2 (6 bases). There are 14 residues in the CDR3. Germline loops: CDR1 SNHLY, CDR2 FYNNEI. V lost 6 bases, J lost 1 base, and 12 bases lay in between. The CDR3 DNA sequence: TGTGCCAGCAGGGCCGCGGGGTTCCAAGAGACCCAGTACTTC. Protein: CASRAAGFQETQYF.

This clonotype was seen at least ten times. The V and J genes are TRBV28 and TRBJ1-2; 8 nucleotides line up with TRBD1. The CDR3 loop spans 15 amino acids. V trimming: 5 bases; J trimming: 5 bases; junction bases outside the gene matches: 10. Germline lookup yields CDR1 MDHEN and CDR2 SYDVKM. CDR3: CASSPPWTGKYGYTF. As DNA, the CDR3 is TGTGCCAGCAGTCCCCCCTGGACAGGGAAATATGGCTACACCTTC.

A few counts support this clonotype. This rearrangement joins TRBV5-8 to TRBJ1-3; 9 nucleotides align to TRBD1. CDR1 is SGHTS, CDR2 YDEGEE, per germline. V was clipped by 3 bases and J by 3 bases; unmatched bases: 7. This CDR3 has 16 residues. The CDR3 nucleotides are TGTGCCAGCAGCTCGGTAACAGGGGGCTTTGGAAACACCATATATTTT. It encodes CASSSVTGGFGNTIYF. Complete variable domain (other parts from reference TRBV5-8 and TRBJ1-3): EAGVTQSPTHLIKTRGQQATLRCSPISGHTSVYWYQQALGLGLQFLLWYDEGEERNRGNFPPRFSGRQFPNYSSELNVNALELEDSALYLCASSSVTGGFGNTIYFGEGSWLTVV.

CDR3 DNA: TGTGCCAGCAGTCCGACCCGTTCGCGGGACTCCTACGAGCAGTACTTC. Amino acids: CASSPTRSRDSYEQYF. The chain joins TRBV28 to TRBJ2-7, with D possibly TRBD2 on 6 matching bases. Germline V gives CDR1 MDHEN, CDR2 SYDVKM. The CDR3 is 16 amino acids. Deletions cut 5 bases from V and 0 bases from J, with 17 bases between.

Many counts were recorded for this clonotype. The V call is TRBV3-1, the J call TRBJ2-1, with 9 positions matching TRBD2. CDR1 and CDR2 from the germline V gene are LGHDT and YNNKEL (reference sequence). V lost 0 bases, J lost 9 bases, and 12 bases stayed unmatched. The CDR3 totals 17 residues. Written as DNA, the CDR3 is TGTGCCAGCAGCCAAGATGACGGGACTAGCCGTGGCAGTGAGCAGTTCTTC. This gives the protein CASSQDDGTSRGSEQFF.